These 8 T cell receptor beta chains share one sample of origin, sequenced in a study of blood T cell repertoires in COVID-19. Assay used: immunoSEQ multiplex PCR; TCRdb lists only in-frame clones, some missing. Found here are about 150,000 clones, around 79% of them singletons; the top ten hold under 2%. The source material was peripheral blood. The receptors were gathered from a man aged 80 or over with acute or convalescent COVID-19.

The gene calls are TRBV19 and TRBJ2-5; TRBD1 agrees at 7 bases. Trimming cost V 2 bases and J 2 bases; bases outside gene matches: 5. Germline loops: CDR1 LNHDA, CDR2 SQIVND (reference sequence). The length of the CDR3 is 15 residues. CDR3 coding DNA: TGTGCCAGTAGTATACAATACAGGGGTCAAGAGACCCAGTACTTC. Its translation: CASSIQYRGQETQYF.

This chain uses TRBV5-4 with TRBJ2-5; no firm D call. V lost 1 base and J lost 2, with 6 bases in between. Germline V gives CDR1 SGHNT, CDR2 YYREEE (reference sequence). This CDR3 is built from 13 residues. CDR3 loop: CASSLTEQETQYF. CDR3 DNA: TGTGCCAGCAGCTTGACAGAACAAGAGACCCAGTACTTC.

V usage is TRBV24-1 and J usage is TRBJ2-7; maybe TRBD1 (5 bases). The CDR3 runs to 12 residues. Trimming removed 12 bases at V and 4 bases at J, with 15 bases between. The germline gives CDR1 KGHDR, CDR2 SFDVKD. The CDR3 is CAAALRGYEQYV. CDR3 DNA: TGTGCCGCAGCTTTAAGGGGTTACGAGCAGTACGTC.

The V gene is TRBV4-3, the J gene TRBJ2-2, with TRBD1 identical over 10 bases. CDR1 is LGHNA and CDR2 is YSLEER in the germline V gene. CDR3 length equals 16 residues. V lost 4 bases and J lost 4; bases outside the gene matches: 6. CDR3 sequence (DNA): TGCGCCAGCAGCCCCGGGACAGGGGCCATCACCGGGGAGCTGTTTTTT. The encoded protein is CASSPGTGAITGELFF.

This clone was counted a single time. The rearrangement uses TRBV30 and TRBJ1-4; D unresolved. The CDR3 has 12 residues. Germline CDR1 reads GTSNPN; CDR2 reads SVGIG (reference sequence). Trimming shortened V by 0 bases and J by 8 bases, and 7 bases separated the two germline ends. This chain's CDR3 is CAWSVLGEKLFF. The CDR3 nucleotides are TGTGCCTGGAGTGTACTAGGCGAAAAACTGTTTTTT.

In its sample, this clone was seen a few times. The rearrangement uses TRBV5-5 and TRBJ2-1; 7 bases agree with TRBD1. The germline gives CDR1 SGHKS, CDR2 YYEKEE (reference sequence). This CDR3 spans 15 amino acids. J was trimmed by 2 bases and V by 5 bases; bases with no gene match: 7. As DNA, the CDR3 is TGTGCCAGCAGTTCCCGGGACAGCACCTACAATGAGCAGTTCTTC. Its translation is CASSSRDSTYNEQFF.

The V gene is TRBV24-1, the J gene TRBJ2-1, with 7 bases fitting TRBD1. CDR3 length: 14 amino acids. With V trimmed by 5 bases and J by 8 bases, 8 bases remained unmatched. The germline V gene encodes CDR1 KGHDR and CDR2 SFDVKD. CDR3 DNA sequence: TGTGCCACCAGTGCCGCCAACAGGGGCGATGAGCAGTTCTTC. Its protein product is CATSAANRGDEQFF.

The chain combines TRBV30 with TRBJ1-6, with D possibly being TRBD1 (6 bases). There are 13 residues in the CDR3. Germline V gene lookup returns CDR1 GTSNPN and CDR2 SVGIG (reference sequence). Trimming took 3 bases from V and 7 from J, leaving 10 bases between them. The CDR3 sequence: CAWRDRENSPLHF. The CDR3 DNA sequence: TGTGCCTGGAGGGACAGAGAAAATTCACCCCTCCACTTT. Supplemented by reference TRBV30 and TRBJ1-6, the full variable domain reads SQTIHQWPATLVQPVGSPLSLECTVEGTSNPNLYWYRQAAGRGLQLLFYSVGIGQISSEVPQNLSASRPQDRQFILSSKKLLLSDSGFYLCAWRDRENSPLHFGNGTRLTVT.